The rows below give T cell receptor beta chains drawn from one sample of a study of OX40 agonist ivuxolimab in advanced cancers. Method: immunoSEQ multiplex PCR; TCRdb's copy keeps in-frame clones and lacks some. This table holds about 31,000 clones, 82% found once. The input for sequencing was CD4+ or CD8+ T cells sorted from blood, taken in a trial of the OX40 agonist ivuxolimab. These receptors originate from an adult with an advanced solid tumor such as melanoma, head and neck, liver or kidney cancer. Each CDR3 is given with its conserved first and last residue.

TRBV10-2	TRBJ2-7	CASSDRGSSYEQYF
TRBV5-4	TRBJ2-2	CASSPSLAAGELFF
TRBV1	TRBJ2-3	CTSSLAGYSSTDTQYF
TRBV19	TRBJ1-5	CASSSKGQSYSNQPQHF
TRBV5-4	TRBJ2-1	CASSLPGYNEQFF
TRBV5-6	TRBJ2-1	CASSYTGADEQFF
TRBV5-3	TRBJ1-3	CARSLNPEAFWDSINTIYF
TRBV7-2	TRBJ1-2	CASSFRTGENYGYTF
TRBV6-4	TRBJ1-2	CASRPGQPSDGYTF
TRBV10-2	TRBJ2-1	CASGDRAKHEQFF
TRBV27	TRBJ1-2	CASTPGGAGANYGYTF
TRBV7-3	TRBJ2-1	CASSLMGAPYNEQFF
TRBV9	TRBJ2-2	CASSVGYGELFF
TRBV19	TRBJ1-2	CASKPRQLNYGYTF
TRBV19	TRBJ2-1	CASSIDPGTSGSNEQFF
TRBV7-9	TRBJ2-1	CASSSPHRAAYNEQFF
TRBV11-2	TRBJ2-1	CASSISGNEQFF
TRBV25-1	TRBJ1-3	CASSELGEGRGNTIYF
TRBV10-3	TRBJ2-3	CAISETPGLAGSDTQYF
TRBV7-3	TRBJ2-2	CASSLLGLAGVRDGTGELFF